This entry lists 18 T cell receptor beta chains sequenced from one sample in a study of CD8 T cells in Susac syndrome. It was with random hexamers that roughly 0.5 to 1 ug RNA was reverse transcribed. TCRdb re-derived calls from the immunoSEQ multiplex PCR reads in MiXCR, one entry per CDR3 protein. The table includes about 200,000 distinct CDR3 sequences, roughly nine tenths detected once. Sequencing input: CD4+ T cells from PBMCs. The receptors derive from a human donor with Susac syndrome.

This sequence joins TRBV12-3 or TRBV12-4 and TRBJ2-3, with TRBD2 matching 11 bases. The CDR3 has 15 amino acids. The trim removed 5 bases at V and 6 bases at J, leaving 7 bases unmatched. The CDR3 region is CASSQLAGVTDTQYF. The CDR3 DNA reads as TGTGCCAGCAGTCAACTAGCGGGAGTGACGGATACGCAGTATTTT.

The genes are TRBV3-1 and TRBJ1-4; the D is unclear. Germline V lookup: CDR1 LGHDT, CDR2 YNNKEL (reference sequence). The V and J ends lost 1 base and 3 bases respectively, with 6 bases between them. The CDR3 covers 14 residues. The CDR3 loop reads CASSQVTANEKLFF. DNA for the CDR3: TGTGCCAGCAGCCAAGTAACAGCTAATGAAAAACTGTTTTTT.

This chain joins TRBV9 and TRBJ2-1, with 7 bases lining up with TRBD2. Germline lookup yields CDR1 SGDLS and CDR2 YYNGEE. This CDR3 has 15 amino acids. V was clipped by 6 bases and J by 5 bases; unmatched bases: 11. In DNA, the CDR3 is TGTGCCAGCACCATAGCGGGCAACAAGGACAATGAGCAGTTCTTC. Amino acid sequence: CASTIAGNKDNEQFF.

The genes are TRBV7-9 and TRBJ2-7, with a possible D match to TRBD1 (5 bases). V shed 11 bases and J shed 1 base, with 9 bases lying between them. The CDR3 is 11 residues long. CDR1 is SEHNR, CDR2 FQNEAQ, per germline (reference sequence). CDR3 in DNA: TGTGCCTGGGGCCTATCCTACGAGCAGTACTTC. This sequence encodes CAWGLSYEQYF.

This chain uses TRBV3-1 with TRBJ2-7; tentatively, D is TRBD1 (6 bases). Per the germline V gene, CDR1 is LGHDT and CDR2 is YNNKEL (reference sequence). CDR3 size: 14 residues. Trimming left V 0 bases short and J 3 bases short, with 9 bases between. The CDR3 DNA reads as TGTGCCAGCAGCCAAGATCAGGGGATCTACGAGCAGTACTTC. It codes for CASSQDQGIYEQYF.

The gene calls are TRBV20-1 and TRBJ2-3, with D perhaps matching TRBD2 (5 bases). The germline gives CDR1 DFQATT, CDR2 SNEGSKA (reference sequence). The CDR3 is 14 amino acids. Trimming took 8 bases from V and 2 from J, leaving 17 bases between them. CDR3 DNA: TGCAGTCAAAGGGAGCTAGGAAACACAGATACGCAGTATTTT. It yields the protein CSQRELGNTDTQYF.

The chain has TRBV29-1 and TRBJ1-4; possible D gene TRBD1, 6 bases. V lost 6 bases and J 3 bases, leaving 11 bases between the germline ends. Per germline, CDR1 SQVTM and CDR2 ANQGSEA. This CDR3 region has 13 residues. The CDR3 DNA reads TGCAGCGTAGGGGACACCTCTAATGAAAAACTGTTTTTT. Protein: CSVGDTSNEKLFF.

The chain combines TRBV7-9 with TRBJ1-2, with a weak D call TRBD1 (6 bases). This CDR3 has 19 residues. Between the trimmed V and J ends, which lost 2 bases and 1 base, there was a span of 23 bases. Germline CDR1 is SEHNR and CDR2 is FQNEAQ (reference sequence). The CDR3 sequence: CASSLSPVRTALYNYGYTF. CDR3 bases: TGTGCCAGCAGCTTATCTCCCGTTCGGACAGCGCTGTATAACTATGGCTACACCTTC.

CDR3 sequence reads: CASSPGTPDATNEKLFF. In DNA form, the CDR3 reads TGTGCCAGCAGCCCGGGGACACCTGATGCAACTAATGAAAAACTGTTTTTT. This chain links TRBV5-4 with TRBJ1-4; D may be TRBD1 (6 bases). V lost 4 bases and J 0 bases, leaving 16 bases between the germline ends. CDR3 length: 17 amino acids. Per the germline V gene, CDR1 is SGHNT and CDR2 is YYREEE (reference sequence).

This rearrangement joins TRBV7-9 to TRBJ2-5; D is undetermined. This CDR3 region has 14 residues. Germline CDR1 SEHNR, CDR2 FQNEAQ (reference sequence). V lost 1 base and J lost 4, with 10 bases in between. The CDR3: CASSLVSRGETQYF. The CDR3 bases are TGTGCCAGCAGCTTAGTTAGTCGAGGAGAGACCCAGTACTTC.

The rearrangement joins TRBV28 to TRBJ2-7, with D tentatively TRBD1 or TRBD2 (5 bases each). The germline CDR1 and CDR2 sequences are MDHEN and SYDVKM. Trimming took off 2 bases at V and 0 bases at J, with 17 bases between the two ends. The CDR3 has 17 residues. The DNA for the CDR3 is TGTGCCAGCAGTTTAAACGTAAATGAGGGGATCTCCTACGAGCAGTACTTC. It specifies CASSLNVNEGISYEQYF. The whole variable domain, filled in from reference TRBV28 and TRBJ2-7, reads DVKVTQSSRYLVKRTGEKVFLECVQDMDHENMFWYRQDPGLGLRLIYFSYDVKMKEKGDIPEGYSVSREKKERFSLILESASTNQTSMYLCASSLNVNEGISYEQYFGPGTRLTVT.

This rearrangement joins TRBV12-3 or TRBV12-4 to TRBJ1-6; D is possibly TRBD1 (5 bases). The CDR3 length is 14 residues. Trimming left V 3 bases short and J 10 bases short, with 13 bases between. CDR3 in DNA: TGTGCCAGCAGTTTCCTCCAGGGTCGGTCACCCCTCCACTTT. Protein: CASSFLQGRSPLHF.

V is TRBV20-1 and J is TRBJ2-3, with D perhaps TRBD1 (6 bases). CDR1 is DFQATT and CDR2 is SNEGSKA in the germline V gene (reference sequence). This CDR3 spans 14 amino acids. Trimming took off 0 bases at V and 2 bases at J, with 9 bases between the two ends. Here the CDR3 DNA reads TGCAGTGCTAGAGATTGGGACACCACAGATACGCAGTATTTT. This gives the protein CSARDWDTTDTQYF.

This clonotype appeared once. The CDR3 sequence is CASSPDLAVYKRDTQYF. CDR3 nucleotides: TGTGCCAGCAGCCCGGACTTAGCGGTTTATAAAAGGGATACGCAGTATTTT. The chain employs TRBV7-8 and TRBJ2-3, with D possibly being TRBD2 (6 bases). In germline, CDR1 is SGHVS, CDR2 FQNEAQ. V gave up 5 bases and J gave up 6 bases, with 24 bases separating them. CDR3 size: 17 residues.

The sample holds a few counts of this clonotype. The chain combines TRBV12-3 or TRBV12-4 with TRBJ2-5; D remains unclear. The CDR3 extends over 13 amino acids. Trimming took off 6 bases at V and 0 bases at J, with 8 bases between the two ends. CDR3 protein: CASRNWDQETQYF. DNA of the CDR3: TGTGCCAGCAGAAACTGGGACCAAGAGACCCAGTACTTC.

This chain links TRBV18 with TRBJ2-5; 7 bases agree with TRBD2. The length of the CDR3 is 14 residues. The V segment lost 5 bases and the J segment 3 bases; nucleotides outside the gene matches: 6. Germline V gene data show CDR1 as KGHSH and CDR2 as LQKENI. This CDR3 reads CASSGGLTEETQYF. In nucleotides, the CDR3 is TGTGCCAGCTCAGGGGGACTAACCGAAGAGACCCAGTACTTC. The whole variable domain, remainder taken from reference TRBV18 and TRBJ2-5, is NAGVMQNPRHLVRRRGQEARLRCSPMKGHSHVYWYRQLPEEGLKFMVYLQKENIIDESGMPKERFSAEFPKEGPSILRIQQVVRGDSAAYFCASSGGLTEETQYFGPGTRLLVL.

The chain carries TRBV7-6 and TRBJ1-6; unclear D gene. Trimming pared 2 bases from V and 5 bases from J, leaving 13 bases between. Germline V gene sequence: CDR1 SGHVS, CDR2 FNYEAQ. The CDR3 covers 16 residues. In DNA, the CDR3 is TGTGCCAGCAGCTTAAGAGGAAGACGAAATAATTCACCCCTCCACTTT. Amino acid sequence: CASSLRGRRNNSPLHF.

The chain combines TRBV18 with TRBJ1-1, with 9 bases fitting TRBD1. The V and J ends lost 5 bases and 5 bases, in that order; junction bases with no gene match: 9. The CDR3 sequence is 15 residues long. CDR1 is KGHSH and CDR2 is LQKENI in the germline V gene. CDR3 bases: TGTGCCAGCTCATCCGCACAGGGGGCAGGGACTGAAGCTTTCTTT. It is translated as CASSSAQGAGTEAFF. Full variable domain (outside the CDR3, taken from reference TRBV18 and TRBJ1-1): NAGVMQNPRHLVRRRGQEARLRCSPMKGHSHVYWYRQLPEEGLKFMVYLQKENIIDESGMPKERFSAEFPKEGPSILRIQQVVRGDSAAYFCASSSAQGAGTEAFFGQGTRLTVV.